Each of the 29 T cell receptor beta chains below was sequenced from the same sample in a study of glioma-infiltrating T cells after dendritic cell vaccination. Assay: immunoSEQ multiplex PCR; the TCRdb copy retains only in-frame clones and omits some. The profile shows fewer than 90,000 clones, roughly four fifths of them singletons. Time point here: after dendritic cell vaccination, including at tumor progression/relapse. Sample: blood, taken after dendritic cell vaccination. These receptors were taken from a human donor with glioblastoma.

The CDR3 region has the DNA TGTGCCAGCAGTTTAAACAGGGTGGCCCTGGGAAACTATGGCTACACCTTC. Translated: CASSLNRVALGNYGYTF. The J gene is TRBJ1-2, the V gene TRBV7-2, with TRBD1 as a possible D gene (6 bases). The CDR3 length is 17 residues. V shed 6 bases and J shed 2 bases, with 22 bases lying between them. CDR1 and CDR2 from the germline V gene are SGHTA and FQGNSA. Drawing the rest from reference TRBV7-2 and TRBJ1-2, the complete variable domain is GAGVSQSPSNKVTEKGKDVELRCDPISGHTALYWYRQSLGQGLEFLIYFQGNSAPDKSGLPSDRFSAERTGGSVSTLTIQRTQQEDSAVYLCASSLNRVALGNYGYTFGSGTRLTVV.

The chain recombines TRBV7-2 with TRBJ2-5; maybe TRBD2 (7 bases). CDR1 is SGHTA and CDR2 is FQGNSA in the germline V gene. Between the trimmed V and J ends, which lost 5 bases and 3 bases, there was a span of 13 bases. The CDR3 covers 14 residues. The CDR3 sequence: CASSKGGGEETQYF. CDR3 coding DNA: TGTGCCAGCAGCAAAGGGGGAGGGGAAGAGACCCAGTACTTC.

The chain has TRBV30 and TRBJ2-3, with 15 nucleotides matching TRBD2. Germline-derived CDR1 and CDR2 are GTSNPN and SVGIG (reference sequence). The ends lost 4 bases at V and 4 bases at J; junction bases unmatched: 3. The CDR3 contains 15 residues. The DNA for the CDR3 is TGTGCCTGGACCCGGACTAGCGGGGGGGCAGATACGCAGTATTTT. It yields the protein CAWTRTSGGADTQYF.

The chain combines TRBV9 with TRBJ2-2; a weak D match, TRBD1 (6 bases). Trimming took 1 base from V and 5 from J, leaving 9 bases between them. The length of the CDR3 is 14 residues. Germline V CDR1 and CDR2: SGDLS, YYNGEE. In DNA form, the CDR3 reads TGTGCCAGCAGCGTACTACAGGGTACCGGGGAGCTGTTTTTT. This codes for CASSVLQGTGELFF.

This chain uses TRBV27 with TRBJ2-2; TRBD1 aligns across 11 bases. With 5 bases clipped from V and 4 bases from J, the junction kept 12 bases outside the gene matches. The CDR3 length is 18 residues. From germline, CDR1 is MNHEY and CDR2 SMNVEV (reference sequence). CDR3 bases: TGTGCCAGCAGTCTTCGGACAGGGGGCGGGTCGGTCACCGGGGAGCTGTTTTTT. Amino acids: CASSLRTGGGSVTGELFF.

The chain uses TRBV19 and TRBJ1-5; no reliable D call. The V end lost 1 base, the J end lost 4 bases, and 11 bases lay between the germline ends. The germline CDR1 and CDR2 sequences are LNHDA and SQIVND (reference sequence). There are 15 residues in the CDR3. CDR3 sequence: CASSIGSGRNQPQHF. The CDR3 bases are TGTGCCAGTAGTATAGGATCGGGAAGGAATCAGCCCCAGCATTTT.

This chain joins TRBV5-1 and TRBJ1-1, with D unresolved. The germline V gene encodes CDR1 SGHRS and CDR2 YFSETQ. V shed 2 bases and J shed 0 bases, with 8 bases lying between them. This CDR3 spans 14 amino acids. The DNA for the CDR3 is TGCGCCAGCAGCTTTGAACAGATGAACACTGAAGCTTTCTTT. Translation gives CASSFEQMNTEAFF.

The CDR3 here is CASSLNPQGATNEKLFF. The CDR3 nucleotides read TGCGCCAGCAGCTTGAATCCCCAGGGGGCAACTAATGAAAAACTGTTTTTT. The chain uses TRBV5-1 and TRBJ1-4, with 7 bases that match TRBD1. The ends lost 1 base at V and 0 bases at J; junction bases unmatched: 6. The CDR3 sequence is 17 residues long. Germline V gives CDR1 SGHRS, CDR2 YFSETQ.

This clone was found once. The rearrangement uses TRBV7-9 and TRBJ2-7, with D perhaps TRBD2 (6 bases). Germline-derived CDR1 and CDR2 are SEHNR and FQNEAQ (reference sequence). V was pared by 8 bases and J by 6 bases, with 11 bases between. The CDR3 is 11 residues long. The CDR3 coding sequence is TGTGCCAGCGTGGGGGGATTCGAGCAGTACTTC. It translates to CASVGGFEQYF.

As DNA, the CDR3 is TGTGCCACCTCCTCTCAGGGGGAAGAGACCCAGTACTTC. Translated, it gives CATSSQGEETQYF. The chain employs TRBV6-6 and TRBJ2-5; 7 bases are shared with TRBD1. The CDR3 runs 13 residues. The V gene end was trimmed by 10 bases and the J gene end by 3 bases; junction bases not matched to a gene: 8. Germline V gene data show CDR1 as MNHNY and CDR2 as SVGAGI (reference sequence).

CDR3 sequence: CASSNTQGYYGYTF. CDR3 nucleotide sequence: TGTGCCAGTAGTAATACGCAGGGATACTATGGCTACACCTTC. The chain combines TRBV19 with TRBJ1-2, with D possibly matching TRBD1 (5 bases). Germline CDR1 is LNHDA and CDR2 is SQIVND (reference sequence). CDR3 length equals 14 residues. Trimming took off 4 bases at V and 3 bases at J, with 12 bases between the two ends.

The chain recombines TRBV7-3 with TRBJ1-4; D remains unclear. Per germline, CDR1 SGHTA and CDR2 FQGTGA. The CDR3 is made up of 14 amino acids. Trimming took 5 bases from V and 5 from J, leaving 12 bases between them. This CDR3 reads CASSRGGKNEKLFF. The DNA for the CDR3 is TGTGCCAGCAGCCGGGGAGGGAAGAATGAAAAACTGTTTTTT.

This chain connects TRBV2 to TRBJ2-5; D is uncertain. V was pared by 8 bases and J by 4 bases, with 8 bases between. This CDR3 spans 11 amino acids. The germline CDR1 and CDR2 sequences are SNHLY and FYNNEI. The CDR3 sequence is CASLAIETQYF. As DNA, the CDR3 is TGTGCCAGCCTGGCAATAGAGACCCAGTACTTC.

V gene TRBV5-1 combines with J gene TRBJ2-5, with TRBD2 matching 7 bases. The CDR3 loop spans 14 amino acids. CDR1 SGHRS and CDR2 YFSETQ come from the germline V gene. Trimming removed 0 bases from V and 2 bases from J; junction bases left unmatched: 1. The CDR3 coding sequence is TGCGCCAGCAGCTTGGCAGCGGGGCAAGAGACCCAGTACTTC. This codes for CASSLAAGQETQYF.

The chain employs TRBV11-2 and TRBJ2-7; the match to TRBD2 covers 11 bases. From germline, CDR1 is SGHAT and CDR2 FQNNGV. This CDR3 spans 17 amino acids. J gave up 2 bases and V 4 bases, and 10 bases lay outside the gene matches. In DNA, the CDR3 is TGTGCCAGCAGCTACCCTCTAGGGACTAGCGGAACCTACGAGCAGTACTTC. It encodes CASSYPLGTSGTYEQYF.

This clone was detected a few times. V gene TRBV7-9 combines with J gene TRBJ2-7, with D perhaps TRBD1 (5 bases). The CDR3 spans 13 residues. V lost 3 bases and J lost 4, with 10 bases in between. Looked up from germline, CDR1 is SEHNR and CDR2 is FQNEAQ (reference sequence). The CDR3 bases are TGTGCCAGCAGCTTCGCAGGGCTGTACGAGCAGTACTTC. Translated, it gives CASSFAGLYEQYF.

This chain connects TRBV2 to TRBJ1-1, with D maybe TRBD1 (6 bases). Germline CDR1 SNHLY, CDR2 FYNNEI. Trimming left V 6 bases short and J 2 bases short, with 13 bases between. The CDR3 runs 14 residues. The DNA of the CDR3 is TGTGCCAGCAGAGGGGACAATCCAAACACTGAAGCTTTCTTT. Translation: CASRGDNPNTEAFF.

The rearrangement uses TRBV11-2 and TRBJ1-2, with TRBD1 identical over 9 bases. The germline gives CDR1 SGHAT, CDR2 FQNNGV. The CDR3 is 15 amino acids. Trimming took 6 bases from V and 4 from J; bases not matched to a gene: 9. The CDR3 DNA reads as TGTGCCAGCAGTCTAAGACAGGGGGGAGGCTATGGCTACACCTTC. This sequence encodes CASSLRQGGGYGYTF.

The chain combines TRBV7-2 with TRBJ1-5, with 8 bases identical to TRBD1. Germline V gives CDR1 SGHTA, CDR2 FQGNSA. With 5 bases clipped from V and 2 bases from J, the junction kept 8 bases outside the gene matches. The CDR3 consists of 16 residues. The CDR3 DNA is TGTGCCAGCAGCCTGGACAGGGCCTGGGGCAATCAGCCCCAGCATTTT. Residues: CASSLDRAWGNQPQHF. Variable domain in full (rest from reference TRBV7-2 and TRBJ1-5): GAGVSQSPSNKVTEKGKDVELRCDPISGHTALYWYRQSLGQGLEFLIYFQGNSAPDKSGLPSDRFSAERTGGSVSTLTIQRTQQEDSAVYLCASSLDRAWGNQPQHFGDGTRLSIL.

The chain has TRBV2 and TRBJ2-5, with 8 bases matching TRBD1. TRBJ2-7 explains the end of the DNA better; the J call may be wrong. The CDR3 is made up of 14 amino acids. CDR1 SNHLY and CDR2 FYNNEI come from the germline V gene. CDR3 in DNA: TGTGCCAGCATCCTGGACAGGGTCTCCTACGAGCAGTACTTC. It encodes CASILDRVSYEQYF.

A few counts support this clone. The chain has TRBV11-3 and TRBJ1-1, with 9 nucleotides matching TRBD1. V was pared by 0 bases and J by 0 bases, with 14 bases of the junction left unmatched. Germline V gene data show CDR1 as SGHNT and CDR2 as YENEEA. The CDR3 spans 20 residues. In nucleotides, the CDR3 is TGTGCCAGCAGCTTAGAGTCCAACGGGACAGGGAGATTCATGAACACTGAAGCTTTCTTT. Encoded protein: CASSLESNGTGRFMNTEAFF. Full variable domain (missing parts from reference TRBV11-3 and TRBJ1-1): EAGVVQSPRYKIIEKKQPVAFWCNPISGHNTLYWYLQNLGQGPELLIRYENEEAVDDSQLPKDRFSAERLKGVDSTLKIQPAELGDSAVYLCASSLESNGTGRFMNTEAFFGQGTRLTVV.

The rearrangement links TRBV6-4 to TRBJ1-2; D perhaps matches TRBD1 (5 bases). V was clipped by 3 bases and J by 3 bases, with 8 bases between them. Per germline, CDR1 MRHNA and CDR2 SNTAGT. The CDR3 contains 13 residues. The CDR3 is CASSEGGDYGYTF. CDR3 in DNA: TGTGCCAGCAGTGAAGGAGGGGACTATGGCTACACCTTC.

This clone was observed a handful of times. V and J are TRBV6-5 and TRBJ1-3, with D possibly being TRBD1 (5 bases). V lost 0 bases and J lost 2, with 11 bases in between. The germline CDR1 and CDR2 sequences are MNHEY and SVGAGI. The CDR3 is made up of 16 amino acids. The CDR3, as DNA: TGTGCCAGCAGTTACTCGAGTGGGGGGGCTGGAAACACCATATATTTT. Amino acid sequence: CASSYSSGGAGNTIYF.

The chain recombines TRBV5-1 with TRBJ1-2; no clear D gene. Per the germline V gene, CDR1 is SGHRS and CDR2 is YFSETQ. The V end lost 1 base, the J end lost 8 bases, and 15 bases lay between the germline ends. The length of the CDR3 is 14 residues. CDR3: CASSLFGGSGGYTF. The CDR3 DNA follows: TGCGCCAGCAGCTTGTTCGGAGGGAGTGGAGGCTACACCTTC. Variable domain in full (rest from reference TRBV5-1 and TRBJ1-2): KAGVTQTPRYLIKTRGQQVTLSCSPISGHRSVSWYQQTPGQGLQFLFEYFSETQRNKGNFPGRFSGRQFSNSRSEMNVSTLELGDSALYLCASSLFGGSGGYTFGSGTRLTVV.

V and J are TRBV30 and TRBJ1-1; D uncertain. V shed 2 bases and J shed 1 base, with 8 bases lying between them. Germline loops: CDR1 GTSNPN, CDR2 SVGIG (reference sequence). The CDR3 has 13 amino acids. This CDR3 is CAWSRLQNTEAFF. CDR3 DNA sequence: TGTGCCTGGAGTCGACTCCAGAACACTGAAGCTTTCTTT.

The J gene is TRBJ2-2, the V gene TRBV5-1; D unclear. Germline CDR1 and CDR2: SGHRS and YFSETQ. V lost 4 bases, J lost 3 bases, and 13 bases lay in between. This CDR3 spans 15 amino acids. The CDR3 spells CASSLTLADTGELFF. For the CDR3, the DNA is TGCGCCAGCAGCCTAACGCTCGCGGACACCGGGGAGCTGTTTTTT. Full variable domain (remainder filled in from reference TRBV5-1 and TRBJ2-2): KAGVTQTPRYLIKTRGQQVTLSCSPISGHRSVSWYQQTPGQGLQFLFEYFSETQRNKGNFPGRFSGRQFSNSRSEMNVSTLELGDSALYLCASSLTLADTGELFFGEGSRLTVL.

The V and J genes are TRBV10-3 and TRBJ2-3; D is unclear. V gave up 9 bases and J gave up 1 base, with 26 bases separating them. Germline lookup yields CDR1 ENHRY and CDR2 SYGVKD. The CDR3 sequence is 18 residues long. In nucleotides, the CDR3 is TGTGCCATAGACGCATCCGGAGACCCCGGCTACCGCACAGATACGCAGTATTTT. Translated: CAIDASGDPGYRTDTQYF.

The chain couples TRBV5-6 to TRBJ1-1, with D possibly being TRBD1 (5 bases). The CDR3 runs to 15 residues. The germline gives CDR1 SGHDT, CDR2 YYEEEE. Trimming removed 3 bases from V and 6 bases from J, with 18 bases in between. The CDR3 loop is CASSSPSSTGPEAFF. The CDR3 DNA reads as TGTGCCAGCAGCTCGCCTTCTTCTACAGGACCTGAAGCTTTCTTT. The full variable domain, rest sourced from reference TRBV5-6 and TRBJ1-1, is DAGVTQSPTHLIKTRGQQVTLRCSPKSGHDTVSWYQQALGQGPQFIFQYYEEEERQRGNFPDRFSGHQFPNYSSELNVNALLLGDSALYLCASSSPSSTGPEAFFGQGTRLTVV.

This chain links TRBV6-1 with TRBJ1-4; D is undetermined. The germline V and J ends were trimmed by 5 bases and 8 bases, with 18 bases remaining between them. Germline CDR1 MNHNS, CDR2 SASEGT. The CDR3 is 15 residues long. CDR3 sequence (DNA): TGTGCCAGCAGTCCGACATCCCTGGGCTTCGAAAAACTGTTTTTT. This codes for CASSPTSLGFEKLFF.